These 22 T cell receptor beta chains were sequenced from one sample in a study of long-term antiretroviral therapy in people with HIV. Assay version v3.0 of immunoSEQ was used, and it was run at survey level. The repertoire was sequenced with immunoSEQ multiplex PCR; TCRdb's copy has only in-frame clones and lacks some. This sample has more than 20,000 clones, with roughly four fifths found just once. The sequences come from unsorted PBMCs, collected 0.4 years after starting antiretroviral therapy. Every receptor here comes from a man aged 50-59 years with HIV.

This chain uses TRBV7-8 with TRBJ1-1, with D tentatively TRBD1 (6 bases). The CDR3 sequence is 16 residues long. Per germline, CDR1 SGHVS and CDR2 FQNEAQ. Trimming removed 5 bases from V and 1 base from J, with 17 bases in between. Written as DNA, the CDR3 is TGTGCCAGCAGCCTAACGCCCGGACAGACGAACACTGAAGCTTTCTTT. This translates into CASSLTPGQTNTEAFF.

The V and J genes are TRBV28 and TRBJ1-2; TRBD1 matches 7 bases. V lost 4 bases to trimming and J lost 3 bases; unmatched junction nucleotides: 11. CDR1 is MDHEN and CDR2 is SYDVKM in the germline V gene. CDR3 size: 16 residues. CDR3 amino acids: CASSSTGDSAYYGYTF. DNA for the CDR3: TGTGCCAGCAGTTCCACCGGGGACAGTGCCTACTATGGCTACACCTTC.

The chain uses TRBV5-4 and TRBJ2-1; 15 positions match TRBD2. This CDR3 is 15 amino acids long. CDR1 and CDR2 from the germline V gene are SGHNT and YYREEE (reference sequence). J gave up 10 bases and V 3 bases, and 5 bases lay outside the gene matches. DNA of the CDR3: TGTGCCAGCAGCTGGACTAGCGGGGGGGCAGAGGAGCAGTTCTTC. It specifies CASSWTSGGAEEQFF.

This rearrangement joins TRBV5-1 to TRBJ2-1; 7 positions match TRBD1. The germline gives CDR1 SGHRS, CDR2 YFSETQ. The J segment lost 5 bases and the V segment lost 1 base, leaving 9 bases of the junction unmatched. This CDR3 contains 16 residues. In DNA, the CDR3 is TGCGCCAGCAGCTTGAGAGTACAGGGGAAAAACAATGAGCAGTTCTTC. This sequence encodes CASSLRVQGKNNEQFF.

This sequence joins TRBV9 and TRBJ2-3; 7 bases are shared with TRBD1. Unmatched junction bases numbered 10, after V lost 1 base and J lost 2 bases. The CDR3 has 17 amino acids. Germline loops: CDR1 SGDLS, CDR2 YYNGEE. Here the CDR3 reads CASSVTSDRVSTDTQYF. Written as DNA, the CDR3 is TGTGCCAGCAGCGTAACATCTGACAGGGTATCCACAGATACGCAGTATTTT.

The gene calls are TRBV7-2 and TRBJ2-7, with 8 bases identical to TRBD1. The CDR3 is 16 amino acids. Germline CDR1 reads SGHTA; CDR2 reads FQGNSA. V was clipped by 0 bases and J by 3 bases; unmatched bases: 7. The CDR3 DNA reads TGTGCCAGCAGCTTAGCGCAGGCAGGGGGCTTCTACGAGCAGTACTTC. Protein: CASSLAQAGGFYEQYF.

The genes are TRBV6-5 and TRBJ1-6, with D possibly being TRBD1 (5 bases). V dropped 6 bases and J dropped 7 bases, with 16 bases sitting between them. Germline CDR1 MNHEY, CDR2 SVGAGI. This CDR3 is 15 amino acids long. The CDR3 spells CASSLQGNSNSPLHF. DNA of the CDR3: TGTGCCAGCAGCCTTCAGGGCAATTCGAATTCACCCCTCCACTTT.

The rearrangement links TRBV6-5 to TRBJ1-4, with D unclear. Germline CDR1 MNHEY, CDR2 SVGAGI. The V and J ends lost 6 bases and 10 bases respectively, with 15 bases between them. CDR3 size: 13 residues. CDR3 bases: TGTGCCAGCAGAAGTTCGACGGAACGAAAACTGTTTTTT. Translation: CASRSSTERKLFF.

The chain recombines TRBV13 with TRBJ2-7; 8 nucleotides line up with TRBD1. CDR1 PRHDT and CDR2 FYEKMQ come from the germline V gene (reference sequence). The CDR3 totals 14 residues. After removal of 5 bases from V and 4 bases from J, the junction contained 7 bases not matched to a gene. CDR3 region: CASSPQGEVYEQYF. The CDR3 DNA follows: TGTGCCAGCAGCCCACAGGGGGAAGTATACGAGCAGTACTTC.

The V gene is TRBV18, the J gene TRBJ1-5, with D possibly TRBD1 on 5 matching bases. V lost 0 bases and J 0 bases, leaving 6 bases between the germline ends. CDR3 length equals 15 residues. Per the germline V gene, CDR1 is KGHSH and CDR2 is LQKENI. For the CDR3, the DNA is TGTGCCAGCTCACCACCGGGGGGTAGCAATCAGCCCCAGCATTTT. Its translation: CASSPPGGSNQPQHF.

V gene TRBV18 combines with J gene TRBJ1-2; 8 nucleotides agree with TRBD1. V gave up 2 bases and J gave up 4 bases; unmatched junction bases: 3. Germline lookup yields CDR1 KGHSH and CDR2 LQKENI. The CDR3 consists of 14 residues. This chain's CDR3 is CASSPWTGTYGYTF. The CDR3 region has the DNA TGTGCCAGCTCACCATGGACAGGGACCTATGGCTACACCTTC.

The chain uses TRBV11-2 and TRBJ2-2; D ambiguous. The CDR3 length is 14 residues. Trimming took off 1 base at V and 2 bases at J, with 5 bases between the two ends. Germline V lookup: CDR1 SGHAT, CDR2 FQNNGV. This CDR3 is CASSLGHNTGELFF. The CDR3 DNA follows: TGTGCCAGCAGCTTAGGCCACAACACCGGGGAGCTGTTTTTT.

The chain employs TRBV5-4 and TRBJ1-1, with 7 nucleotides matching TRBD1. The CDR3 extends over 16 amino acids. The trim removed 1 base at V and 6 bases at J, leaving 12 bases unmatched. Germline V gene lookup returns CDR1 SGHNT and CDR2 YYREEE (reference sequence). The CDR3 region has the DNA TGTGCCAGCAGCTTGAAGGACAGGCCCCGACGACCTGAAGCTTTCTTT. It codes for CASSLKDRPRRPEAFF.

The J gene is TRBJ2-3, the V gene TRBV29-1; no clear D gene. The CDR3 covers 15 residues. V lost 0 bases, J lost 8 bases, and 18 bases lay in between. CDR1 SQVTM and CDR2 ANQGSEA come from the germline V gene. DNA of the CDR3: TGCAGCGTTGAAGATCAGGCATCGGCCTTGGGTACGCAGTATTTT. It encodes CSVEDQASALGTQYF.

This CDR3 reads CSAKTSFLADTIYF. In nucleotides, the CDR3 is TGCAGCGCCAAGACATCTTTCTTGGCGGACACCATATATTTT. This chain uses TRBV29-1 with TRBJ1-3; no clear D gene. There are 14 residues in the CDR3. V was shortened by 7 bases and J by 8 bases, with 21 bases between the two germline ends. Germline CDR1 is SQVTM and CDR2 is ANQGSEA.

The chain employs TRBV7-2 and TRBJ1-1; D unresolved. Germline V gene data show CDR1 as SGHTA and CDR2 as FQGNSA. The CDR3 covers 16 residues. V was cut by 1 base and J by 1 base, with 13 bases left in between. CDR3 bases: TGTGCCAGCAGCTTAGTCCCCTCTAGAGGGAACACTGAAGCTTTCTTT. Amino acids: CASSLVPSRGNTEAFF.

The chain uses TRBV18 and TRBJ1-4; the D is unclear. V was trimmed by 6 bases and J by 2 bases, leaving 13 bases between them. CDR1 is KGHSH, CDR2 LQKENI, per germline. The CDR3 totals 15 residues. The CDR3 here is CASSPIPDTNEKLFF. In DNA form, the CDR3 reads TGTGCCAGCTCTCCCATCCCGGATACTAATGAAAAACTGTTTTTT.

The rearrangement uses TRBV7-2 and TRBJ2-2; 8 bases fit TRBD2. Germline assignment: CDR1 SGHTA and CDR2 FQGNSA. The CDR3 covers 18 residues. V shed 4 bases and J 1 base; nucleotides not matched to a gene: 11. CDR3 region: CASSSRSAGGLNTGELFF. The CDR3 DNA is TGTGCCAGCAGCTCCCGGTCGGCGGGGGGCCTGAACACCGGGGAGCTGTTTTTT.

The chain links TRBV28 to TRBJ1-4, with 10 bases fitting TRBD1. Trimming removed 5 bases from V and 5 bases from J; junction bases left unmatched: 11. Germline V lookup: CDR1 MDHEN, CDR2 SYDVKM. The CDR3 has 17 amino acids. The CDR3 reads CASSGRGQGIPNEKLFF. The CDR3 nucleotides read TGTGCCAGCAGTGGTAGGGGACAGGGGATACCAAATGAAAAACTGTTTTTT.

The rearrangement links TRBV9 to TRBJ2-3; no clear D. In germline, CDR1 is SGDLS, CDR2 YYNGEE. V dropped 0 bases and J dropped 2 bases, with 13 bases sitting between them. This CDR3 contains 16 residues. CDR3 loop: CASSVVGAPLTDTQYF. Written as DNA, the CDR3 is TGTGCCAGCAGCGTAGTTGGCGCCCCGCTCACAGATACGCAGTATTTT.

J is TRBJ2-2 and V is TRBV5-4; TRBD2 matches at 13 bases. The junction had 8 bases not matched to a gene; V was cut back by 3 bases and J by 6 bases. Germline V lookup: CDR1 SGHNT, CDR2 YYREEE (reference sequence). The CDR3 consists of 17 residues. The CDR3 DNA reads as TGTGCCAGCAGCTCCTTTACGACTAGCGGGGGGCCCGGGGAGCTGTTTTTT. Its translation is CASSSFTTSGGPGELFF.

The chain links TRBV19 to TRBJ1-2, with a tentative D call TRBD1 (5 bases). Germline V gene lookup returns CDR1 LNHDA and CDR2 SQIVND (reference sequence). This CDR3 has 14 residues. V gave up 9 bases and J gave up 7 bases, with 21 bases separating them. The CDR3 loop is CASSGSQGTRGYTF. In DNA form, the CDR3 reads TGTGCCAGCTCCGGGTCGCAGGGAACGCGTGGCTACACCTTC.